This T cell receptor beta chain was sequenced in a study of T-cell memory formation after mild COVID-19. Study results and limitations: From day 15 to 85, contracting clones were balanced between CD4 and CD8, whereas later expanders leaned toward CD4+.

TCRdb reprocessed the 5' RACE reads with MiXCR, giving one entry per CDR3 protein. The table includes roughly 200,000 distinct CDR3 sequences, over 20% detected once. CDR1 is DFQATT and CDR2 is SNEGSKA in the germline V gene (reference sequence). The V end was cut by 0 bases, the J end by 8 bases, with 10 bases between. CDR3 length: 13 amino acids. The sample holds a few counts of this clonotype. The antigen remains undetermined. The sequenced sample consisted of PBMCs or a T cell subset sorted from them (not recorded which). The V and J genes are TRBV20-1 and TRBJ1-4, with no clear D. The receptor comes from an adult woman who had mild COVID-19 (a few samples of this study predate the infection). Cell type and time point are not known. This chain's CDR3 is CSARDGPGEKLFF. The CDR3 DNA reads TGCAGTGCTAGAGATGGACCGGGGGAAAAACTGTTTTTT.